These 9 T cell receptor beta chains originate from one sample sequenced in a study of neurological immune-mediated disorders. Time point denoted: longitudinal time-point 3. MiXCR, run by TCRdb on the 5' RACE reads, gives a single entry per CDR3 protein. The sample carries more than 100,000 distinct CDR3 sequences, 9.5% to 14% recorded once. The sample consisted of PBMCs. The receptors derive from a female donor with HTLV-1-associated myelopathy (HAM/TSP).

Worth noting for this clonotype: Its ends do not fully match the called genes, so a read error is possible. The chain recombines TRBV27 with TRBJ1-2, with D uncertain. Germline V gives CDR1 MNHEY, CDR2 SMNVEV (reference sequence). The CDR3 consists of 13 residues. The CDR3 here is CASSFRGTYGFTF. The DNA for the CDR3 is TGTGCCAGCAGCTTTCGGGGAACCTATGGCTTCACCTTC.

Many counts were recorded for this clonotype. V usage is TRBV20-1 and J usage is TRBJ2-7; maybe TRBD1 (6 bases). This CDR3 contains 14 residues. Germline loops: CDR1 DFQATT, CDR2 SNEGSKA (reference sequence). V lost 5 bases and J lost 1, with 15 bases in between. The CDR3 protein is CSAAGATKSYEQYF. The CDR3, as DNA: TGCAGTGCTGCAGGGGCTACAAAATCCTACGAGCAGTACTTC.

The chain is built from TRBV20-1 and TRBJ2-2, with D possibly matching TRBD1 (5 bases). V dropped 6 bases and J dropped 13 bases, with 27 bases sitting between them. The CDR3 has 15 amino acids. Per the germline V gene, CDR1 is DFQATT and CDR2 is SNEGSKA (reference sequence). The CDR3 sequence is CSAARQSPNTWGLFF. The CDR3 DNA is TGCAGTGCCGCTCGACAGTCTCCGAACACCTGGGGGCTGTTTTTT.

V usage is TRBV29-1 and J usage is TRBJ1-1; 8 bases align to TRBD1. The germline CDR1 and CDR2 sequences are SQVTM and ANQGSEA. Trimming cost V 0 bases and J 11 bases; bases outside gene matches: 8. The CDR3 totals 13 residues. The CDR3 DNA reads as TGCAGCGTTGAAGATCAGGGGGCGACTGGTGCTTTCTTT. Amino acid sequence: CSVEDQGATGAFF.

This clonotype was counted many times. CDR3 in amino acids: CASSPGGANYGYTF. Written as DNA, the CDR3 is TGTGCCAGCAGCCCGGGAGGGGCCAACTATGGCTACACCTTC. The V call is TRBV28, the J call TRBJ1-2, with D perhaps TRBD1 (5 bases). The V and J ends lost 6 bases and 2 bases respectively, with 13 bases between them. Looked up from germline, CDR1 is MDHEN and CDR2 is SYDVKM. CDR3 size: 14 residues.

This clonotype was counted many times. The chain couples TRBV5-1 to TRBJ1-5; D uncertain. The germline CDR1 and CDR2 sequences are SGHRS and YFSETQ. This CDR3 spans 13 amino acids. The V gene lost 4 bases and the J gene lost 8 bases, with 13 bases spanning the gap. CDR3 amino acids: CASSVGNPEPQHF. CDR3 nucleotides: TGCGCCAGCAGCGTCGGAAACCCGGAGCCCCAGCATTTT.

This clonotype has ten or more counts. The chain joins TRBV20-1 to TRBJ2-7, with 9 bases lining up with TRBD1. Unmatched junction bases numbered 12, after V lost 0 bases and J lost 0 bases. This CDR3 spans 18 amino acids. Germline lookup yields CDR1 DFQATT and CDR2 SNEGSKA (reference sequence). The CDR3, as DNA: TGCAGTGCTAGAGATAGGGGACAGGGAGGCACGCTCTCCTACGAGCAGTACTTC. Protein product: CSARDRGQGGTLSYEQYF.

This clonotype was counted a few times. The J gene is TRBJ1-2, the V gene TRBV12-3 or TRBV12-4; 7 bases match TRBD1. V lost 5 bases, J lost 1 base, and 4 bases stayed unmatched. The CDR3 is made up of 14 amino acids. CDR3 in DNA: TGTGCCAGCAGTACCGGGACAGATAACTATGGCTACACCTTC. Amino acids: CASSTGTDNYGYTF.

The chain couples TRBV10-3 to TRBJ2-3; TRBD2 is a possible D gene (6 bases). CDR1 and CDR2 (germline): ENHRY, SYGVKD. This CDR3 contains 15 residues. Trimming left V 9 bases short and J 4 bases short, with 20 bases between. This CDR3 reads CAMALGRGTPDTQYF. CDR3 coding DNA: TGTGCCATGGCCCTTGGGCGGGGCACACCAGATACGCAGTATTTT.